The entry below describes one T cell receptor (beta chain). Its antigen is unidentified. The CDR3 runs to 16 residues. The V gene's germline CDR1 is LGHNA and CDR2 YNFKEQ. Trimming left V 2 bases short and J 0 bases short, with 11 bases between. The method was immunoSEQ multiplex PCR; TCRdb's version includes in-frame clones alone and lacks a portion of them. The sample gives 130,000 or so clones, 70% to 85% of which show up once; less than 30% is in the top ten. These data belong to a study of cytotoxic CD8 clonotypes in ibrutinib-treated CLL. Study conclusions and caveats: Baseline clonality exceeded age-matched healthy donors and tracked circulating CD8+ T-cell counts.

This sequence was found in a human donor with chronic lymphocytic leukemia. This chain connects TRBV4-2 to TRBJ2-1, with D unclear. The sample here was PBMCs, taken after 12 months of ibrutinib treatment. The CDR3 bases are TGTGCCAGCAGCCAATCGGCTACCAGCTCCTACAATGAGCAGTTCTTC. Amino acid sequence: CASSQSATSSYNEQFF.